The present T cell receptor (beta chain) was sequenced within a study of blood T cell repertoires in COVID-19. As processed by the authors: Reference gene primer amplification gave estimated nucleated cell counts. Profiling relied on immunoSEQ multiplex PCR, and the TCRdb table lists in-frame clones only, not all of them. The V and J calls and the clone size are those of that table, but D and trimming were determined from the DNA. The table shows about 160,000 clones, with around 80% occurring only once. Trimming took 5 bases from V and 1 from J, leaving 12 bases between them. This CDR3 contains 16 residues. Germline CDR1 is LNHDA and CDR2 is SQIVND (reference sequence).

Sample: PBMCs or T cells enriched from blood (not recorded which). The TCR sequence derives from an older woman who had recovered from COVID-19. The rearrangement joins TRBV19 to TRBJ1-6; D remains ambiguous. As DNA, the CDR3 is TGTGCCAGTAGTCTCGACGTGGAGTCCTATAATTCACCCCTCCACTTT. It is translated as CASSLDVESYNSPLHF.